This TCR beta chain stems from a study of T cells after yellow fever vaccination. As for the study in general: Any fraction with a low cell number was prepared using SMART-Seq v4 Ultra Low Input.

Study-wide points: At 95% to 98% for CD4 and 75% to 90% for CD8, most primary-vaccination clones showed up again after the booster. Contamination by abundant bulk-population clonotypes could be present in FACS-sorted repertoires.

In this sample, this clonotype turned up many times. Its antigen is as yet unknown. For TCR, cDNA came from 5'RACE template switching, which added a universal primer site and UMIs. TCRdb re-analysed the 5' RACE reads in MiXCR, keeping a single row per CDR3 protein. Of about 150,000 distinct CDR3 sequences listed, about 6.2% are singletons. The germline V gene encodes CDR1 SGHTA and CDR2 FQGNSA. Trimming removed 5 bases from V and 4 bases from J, with 14 bases in between. There are 14 residues in the CDR3. The TCR comes from a man aged 18 to 29 who received the YFV17D yellow fever vaccine. Material: CD4+ T cells sorted from PBMCs, obtained on the day of the first yellow fever vaccination. V usage is TRBV7-2 and J usage is TRBJ2-5; unclear D gene. The CDR3 is CASSPSLSVETQYF. The CDR3 DNA reads TGTGCCAGCAGCCCCTCCCTGTCGGTAGAGACCCAGTACTTC.